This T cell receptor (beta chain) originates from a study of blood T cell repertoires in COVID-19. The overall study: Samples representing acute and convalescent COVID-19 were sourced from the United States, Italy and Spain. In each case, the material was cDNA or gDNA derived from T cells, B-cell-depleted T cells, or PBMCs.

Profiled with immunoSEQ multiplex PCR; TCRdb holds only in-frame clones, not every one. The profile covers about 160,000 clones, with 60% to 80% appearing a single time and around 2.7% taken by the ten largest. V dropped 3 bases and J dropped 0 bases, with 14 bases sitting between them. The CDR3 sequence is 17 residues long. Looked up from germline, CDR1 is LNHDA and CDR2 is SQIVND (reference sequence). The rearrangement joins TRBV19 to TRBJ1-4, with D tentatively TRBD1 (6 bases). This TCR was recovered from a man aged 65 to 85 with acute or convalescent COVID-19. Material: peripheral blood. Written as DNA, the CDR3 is TGTGCCAGTAGTATGGGACAAGGTCTTGCAACTAATGAAAAACTGTTTTTT. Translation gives CASSMGQGLATNEKLFF.